What follows is one T cell receptor beta chain and its context. This entry is derived from a study of blood T cell repertoires in COVID-19. Assay used: immunoSEQ multiplex PCR; TCRdb lists only in-frame clones, some missing. The data hold fewer than 200,000 clones, with roughly 87% observed a single time. Between the trimmed V and J ends, which lost 0 bases and 10 bases, there was a span of 13 bases. CDR1 LGHDT and CDR2 YNNKEL come from the germline V gene (reference sequence). The CDR3 covers 14 residues. The rearrangement uses TRBV3-1 (or the pseudogene TRBV3-2) and TRBJ1-5; D possibly corresponds to TRBD1 (5 bases). Sequenced: PBMCs or T cells enriched from blood (not recorded which). The sequence was obtained from a human donor with acute COVID-19. The donor label of this sample is uncertain. The CDR3 nucleotides read TGTGCCAGCAGCCAAGATTGGTTTGGACAACCCCAGCATTTT. It translates to CASSQDWFGQPQHF.